The table lists the clone carrying this TCR beta chain with a count of one. Sequenced by immunoSEQ multiplex PCR; TCRdb stores in-frame clones only, minus some. In the table there are 2 million to 2.5 million clones, nearly 97% of which are singletons. The data were obtained in a study of shared clonotypes between healthy human individuals. The CDR3 is made up of 15 amino acids. The V and J ends lost 4 bases and 4 bases, in that order; junction bases with no gene match: 5. Germline V gene lookup returns CDR1 SGDLS and CDR2 YYNGEE. The chain has TRBV9 and TRBJ2-1; 10 nucleotides agree with TRBD1. The sequence was obtained from a man aged 18 to 29 in good health. Material for sequencing was naive CD4+ T cells sorted from blood. Subset denoted: CD45RA+ positively selected. CDR3 sequence: CASSTGQGVYNEQFF. As DNA, the CDR3 is TGTGCCAGCAGCACCGGACAGGGGGTTTACAATGAGCAGTTCTTC.